This TCR beta chain was documented in a study of CD8 T cells in ankylosing spondylitis. This CDR3 contains 14 residues. CDR1 is SQVTM, CDR2 ANQGSEA, per germline. V lost 2 bases and J 2 bases, leaving 11 bases between the germline ends. This clonotype was counted between two and nine times. TCRdb redid the calling of the 5' RACE reads with MiXCR, one entry per CDR3 protein. The top ten hold approximately 3.7% of the sample, which has about 300,000 distinct CDR3 sequences, less than 25% seen once. This chain connects TRBV29-1 to TRBJ2-3; D is possibly TRBD2 (6 bases). This clonotype originated in a female donor with ankylosing spondylitis or in good health (not recorded which). Source material: blood, either unsorted or a sorted T cell fraction (not recorded which). CDR3 loop: CSVEPGGITDTQYF. The CDR3, as DNA: TGCAGCGTTGAACCCGGAGGGATCACAGATACGCAGTATTTT.